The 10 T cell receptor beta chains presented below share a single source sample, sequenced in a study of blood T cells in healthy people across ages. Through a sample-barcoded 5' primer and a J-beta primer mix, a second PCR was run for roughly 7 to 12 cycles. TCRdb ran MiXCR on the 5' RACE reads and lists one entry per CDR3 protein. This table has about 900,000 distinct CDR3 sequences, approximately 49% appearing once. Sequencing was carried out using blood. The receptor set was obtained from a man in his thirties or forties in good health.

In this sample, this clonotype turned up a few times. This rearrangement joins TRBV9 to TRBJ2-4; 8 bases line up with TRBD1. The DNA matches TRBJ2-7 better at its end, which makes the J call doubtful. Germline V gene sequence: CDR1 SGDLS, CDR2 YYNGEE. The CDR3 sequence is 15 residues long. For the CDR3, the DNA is TGTGCCAGCAGCGTAGGGACAGGGACGCACTACGAGCAGTACTTC. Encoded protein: CASSVGTGTHYEQYF.

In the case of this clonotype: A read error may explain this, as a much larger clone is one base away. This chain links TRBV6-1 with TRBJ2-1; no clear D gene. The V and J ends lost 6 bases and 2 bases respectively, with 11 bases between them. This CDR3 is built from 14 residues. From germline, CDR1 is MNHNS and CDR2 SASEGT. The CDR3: CASSLQRTYNEQFF. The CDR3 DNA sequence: TGTGCCAGCAGCTTACAGCGAACCTACAATGAGCAGTTCTTC.

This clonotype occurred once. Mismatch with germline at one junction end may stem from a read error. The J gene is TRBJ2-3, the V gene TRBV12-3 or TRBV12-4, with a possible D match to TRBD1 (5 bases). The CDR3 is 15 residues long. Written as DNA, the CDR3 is TGTGCCAGCAGTCCCCAGGGCCACCGCACAGATATGCAGTATTTT. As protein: CASSPQGHRTDMQYF.

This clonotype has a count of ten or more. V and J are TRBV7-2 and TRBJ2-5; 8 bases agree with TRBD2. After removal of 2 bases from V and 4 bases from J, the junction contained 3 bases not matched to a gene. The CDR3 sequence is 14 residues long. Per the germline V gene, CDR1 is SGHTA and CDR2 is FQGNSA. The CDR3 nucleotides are TGTGCCAGCAGCTTATCGGGGGGGAGAGAGACCCAGTACTTC. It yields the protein CASSLSGGRETQYF.

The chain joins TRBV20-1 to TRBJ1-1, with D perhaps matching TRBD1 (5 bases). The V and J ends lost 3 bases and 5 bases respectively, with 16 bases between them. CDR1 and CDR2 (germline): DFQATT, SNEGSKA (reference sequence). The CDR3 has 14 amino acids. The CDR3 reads CSASMRGAQTEAFF. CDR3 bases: TGCAGTGCTAGTATGAGGGGCGCCCAAACTGAAGCTTTCTTT.

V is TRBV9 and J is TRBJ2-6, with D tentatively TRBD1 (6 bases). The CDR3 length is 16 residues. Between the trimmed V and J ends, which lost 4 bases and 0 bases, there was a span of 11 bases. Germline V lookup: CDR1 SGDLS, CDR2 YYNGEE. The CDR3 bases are TGTGCCAGCAGCCCCATAGGGGGCTCTGGGGCCAACGTCCTGACTTTC. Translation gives CASSPIGGSGANVLTF.

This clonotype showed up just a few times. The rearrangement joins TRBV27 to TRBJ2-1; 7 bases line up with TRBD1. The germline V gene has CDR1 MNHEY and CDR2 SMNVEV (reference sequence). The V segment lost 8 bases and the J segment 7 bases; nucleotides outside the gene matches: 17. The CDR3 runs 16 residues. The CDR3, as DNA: TGTGCCAGCGTCCTCAGTGTTAGGGGGCTGGGGAATGAGCAGTTCTTC. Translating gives CASVLSVRGLGNEQFF.

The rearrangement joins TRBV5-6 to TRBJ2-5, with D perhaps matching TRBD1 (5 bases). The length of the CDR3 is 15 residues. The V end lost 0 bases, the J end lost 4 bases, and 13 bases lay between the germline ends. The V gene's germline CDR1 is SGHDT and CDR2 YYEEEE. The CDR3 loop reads CASSLVARDGETQYF. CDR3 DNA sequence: TGTGCCAGCAGCTTGGTAGCCAGGGATGGAGAGACCCAGTACTTC.

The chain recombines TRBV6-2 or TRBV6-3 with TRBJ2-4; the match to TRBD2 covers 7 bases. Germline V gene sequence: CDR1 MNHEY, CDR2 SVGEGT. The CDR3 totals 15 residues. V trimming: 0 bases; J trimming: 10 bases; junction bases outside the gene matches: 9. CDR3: CASSYSSGANWIQYF. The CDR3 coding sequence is TGTGCCAGCAGTTACTCCAGCGGGGCAAACTGGATTCAGTACTTC.

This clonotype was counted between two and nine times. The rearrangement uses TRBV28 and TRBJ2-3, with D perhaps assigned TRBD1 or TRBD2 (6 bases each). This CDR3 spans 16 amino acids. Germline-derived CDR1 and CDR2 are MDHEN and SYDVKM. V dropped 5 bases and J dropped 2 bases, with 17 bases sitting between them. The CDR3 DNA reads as TGTGCCAGCAGTCCCTCTACGGGGGCCTACACAGATACGCAGTATTTT. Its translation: CASSPSTGAYTDTQYF.